These 30 T cell receptor beta chains originate from one sample sequenced in a study of CDR3 diversity in severe acne. TCRdb re-called the PCR reads with MiXCR, one entry per CDR3 protein. The repertoire holds more than 85,000 distinct CDR3 sequences, 51% seen once, with 9.5% to 15% in the top ten. The sample was blood. The source of these receptors is a male donor with acne.

As regards this clonotype: The missing conserved phenylalanine or tryptophan at the end of this CDR3 makes a read error likely. The chain joins TRBV27 to TRBJ2-5; 8 bases are shared with TRBD1. V was pared by 5 bases and J by 1 base, with 9 bases of the junction left unmatched. In germline, CDR1 is MNHEY, CDR2 SMNVEV (reference sequence). This CDR3 is built from 16 residues. This chain's CDR3 is CASSPARTGPQETQYL. In DNA form, the CDR3 reads TGTGCCAGCAGTCCCGCCCGGACAGGGCCCCAAGAGACCCAGTACCTC.

The CDR3 is CSARDRAGYGYTF. DNA of the CDR3: TGCAGTGCTCGGGACAGGGCGGGCTATGGCTACACCTTC. This rearrangement joins TRBV20-1 to TRBJ1-2; TRBD1 agrees at 9 bases. This CDR3 is 13 amino acids long. Trimming at V came to 5 bases and at J to 4 bases, leaving 5 bases not matched to a gene. The germline V gene encodes CDR1 DFQATT and CDR2 SNEGSKA (reference sequence).

The chain carries TRBV6-5 and TRBJ1-2; perhaps TRBD1 as D (6 bases). The CDR3 runs 17 residues. The V end was cut by 2 bases, the J end by 0 bases, with 16 bases between. Germline lookup yields CDR1 MNHEY and CDR2 SVGAGI. CDR3 DNA: TGTGCCAGCAGTTACGGGGCAGGGGCTCTCGCTAACTATGGCTACACCTTC. This codes for CASSYGAGALANYGYTF.

This clonotype showed up many times. In nucleotides, the CDR3 is TGTGCCAGCAGCTCTAGGACAGCATTACAAGAGACCCAGTACTTC. Translated, it gives CASSSRTALQETQYF. This chain links TRBV9 with TRBJ2-5; D perhaps matches TRBD1 (6 bases). The CDR3 extends over 15 amino acids. Trimming took 4 bases from V and 2 from J, leaving 15 bases between them. CDR1 is SGDLS and CDR2 is YYNGEE in the germline V gene.

On this clonotype itself: One junction end does not reproduce the germline sequence, and a read error may be involved. The V gene is TRBV5-6, the J gene TRBJ2-4, with D possibly matching TRBD1 (5 bases). The CDR3 loop spans 14 amino acids. Looked up from germline, CDR1 is SGHDT and CDR2 is YYEEEE. CDR3: CASSLKGAKNIQHF. The CDR3 nucleotides are TGTGCCAGCAGCTTGAAAGGGGCCAAAAACATTCAGCACTTC.

The rearrangement links TRBV20-1 to TRBJ2-1, with D possibly TRBD2 on 5 matching bases. CDR3 length: 13 residues. CDR1 and CDR2 from the germline V gene are DFQATT and SNEGSKA (reference sequence). The V gene lost 2 bases and the J gene lost 6 bases, with 11 bases spanning the gap. The CDR3: CSARSTRTNEQFF. The CDR3 DNA is TGCAGTGCTAGATCCACTAGGACCAATGAGCAGTTCTTC.

The chain has TRBV28 and TRBJ1-5; 9 bases agree with TRBD1. Per the germline V gene, CDR1 is MDHEN and CDR2 is SYDVKM. The trim removed 3 bases at V and 6 bases at J, leaving 6 bases unmatched. This CDR3 region has 15 residues. The CDR3 nucleotides are TGTGCCAGCAGTTTGGCGGACAGGGGTAGTCAGCCCCAGCATTTT. Residues: CASSLADRGSQPQHF.

This clonotype is deemed medium-sized. J is TRBJ2-7 and V is TRBV5-1, with 8 bases matching TRBD2. J was trimmed by 3 bases and V by 3 bases; bases with no gene match: 8. Germline V CDR1 and CDR2: SGHRS, YFSETQ. The CDR3 sequence is 15 residues long. CDR3 in DNA: TGCGCCAGCAGCTCACCGGGACTAGGGGTCTACGAGCAGTACTTC. Its translation is CASSSPGLGVYEQYF.

As regards this clonotype: This clone may be a read error of a much larger clone one base away. The chain joins TRBV19 to TRBJ1-2, with unresolved D. The V and J ends lost 8 bases and 4 bases respectively, with 17 bases between them. The CDR3 length is 14 residues. CDR1 and CDR2 (germline): LNHDA, SQIVND (reference sequence). The CDR3 DNA follows: TGTGCCAGTGCCCGCCTCCAGTCTAGCTATGGCTACACCTTC. It yields the protein CASARLQSSYGYTF.

The table lists this clonotype with a few counts. This chain connects TRBV7-6 to TRBJ2-5; 11 bases line up with TRBD2. The CDR3 spans 16 residues. Germline CDR1 is SGHVS and CDR2 is FNYEAQ. V trimming: 2 bases; J trimming: 2 bases; junction bases outside the gene matches: 4. The CDR3 bases are TGTGCCAGCAGCTTACGACTAGCGGGATGGCAAGAGACCCAGTACTTC. Its translation: CASSLRLAGWQETQYF.

The rearrangement links TRBV29-1 to TRBJ2-6, with no clear D. V lost 2 bases and J lost 0, with 8 bases in between. Germline V gene sequence: CDR1 SQVTM, CDR2 ANQGSEA. This CDR3 spans 15 amino acids. The CDR3 bases are TGCAGCGTTGAAATAACGGCCTCTGGGGCCAACGTCCTGACTTTC. Translated: CSVEITASGANVLTF.

Points on this clonotype: Possible read error: a much larger clone is one base away. The chain links TRBV6-6 to TRBJ2-7; 9 positions match TRBD2. The CDR3 sequence is 15 residues long. The V segment lost 7 bases and the J segment 6 bases; nucleotides outside the gene matches: 13. The germline V gene encodes CDR1 MNHNY and CDR2 SVGAGI (reference sequence). CDR3 coding DNA: TGTGCCAGCAACCTTGCCAGGACTAGCGCCTGCGAGCAGTACTTC. Translation: CASNLARTSACEQYF.

For this clonotype: A much larger clone is a single base away; this may be a read error. This chain connects TRBV14 to TRBJ2-3; D not certain. This CDR3 is 17 amino acids long. The V end lost 4 bases, the J end lost 0 bases, and 17 bases lay between the germline ends. Germline V lookup: CDR1 SGHDN, CDR2 FVKESK. The CDR3 DNA sequence: TGTGCCAGCAGCCCAGATGTGGCAGGTACTAGCACAGATACGCAGTATTTT. Translated, it gives CASSPDVAGTSTDTQYF.

This clonotype was seen a few times. A much larger clone lies a single base off, so this may be a read error. The conserved final phenylalanine or tryptophan is absent from the CDR3, which likely points to a read error. The chain recombines TRBV20-1 with TRBJ2-5; TRBD1 aligns across 8 bases. The V gene's germline CDR1 is DFQATT and CDR2 SNEGSKA (reference sequence). The V gene end was trimmed by 4 bases and the J gene end by 7 bases; junction bases not matched to a gene: 11. The CDR3 is 14 amino acids. CDR3 DNA: TGCAGTGCTACAGAAGGACAGGGAGTTTGGACCCAGTACCTC. Its protein product is CSATEGQGVWTQYL.

This clonotype occurred many times. CDR3 nucleotides: TGTGCCAGCAGTGAGCGGGACAGGGGAAGTGAAAAACTGTTTTTT. Translation gives CASSERDRGSEKLFF. The chain combines TRBV2 with TRBJ1-4; TRBD1 agrees at 10 bases. Germline lookup yields CDR1 SNHLY and CDR2 FYNNEI. The CDR3 contains 15 residues. Germline trimming cut 3 bases from V and 7 bases from J; bases unmatched to any gene: 5.

This clonotype came up a few times. The V gene is TRBV7-8, the J gene TRBJ2-4; D is possibly TRBD2 (5 bases). Trimming shortened V by 5 bases and J by 8 bases, and 7 bases separated the two germline ends. There are 11 residues in the CDR3. CDR1 SGHVS and CDR2 FQNEAQ come from the germline V gene. This CDR3 is CASSGRDIQYF. The CDR3 DNA reads as TGTGCCAGCAGCGGGCGGGACATTCAGTACTTC. Variable domain in full (rest from reference TRBV7-8 and TRBJ2-4): GAGVSQSPRYKVAKRGQDVALRCDPISGHVSLFWYQQALGQGPEFLTYFQNEAQLDKSGLPSDRFFAERPEGSVSTLKIQRTQQEDSAVYLCASSGRDIQYFGAGTRLSVL.

The chain has TRBV24-1 and TRBJ2-5, with D unresolved. Looked up from germline, CDR1 is KGHDR and CDR2 is SFDVKD. Between the trimmed V and J ends, which lost 0 bases and 5 bases, there was a span of 12 bases. The CDR3 consists of 15 residues. The CDR3 nucleotides read TGTGCCACCAGTGATTTGGTTGTAGGCAAGGAGACCCAGTACTTC. It specifies CATSDLVVGKETQYF.

This clonotype was seen only a few times. The chain uses TRBV10-3 and TRBJ2-1; TRBD1 aligns across 10 bases. There are 14 residues in the CDR3. From germline, CDR1 is ENHRY and CDR2 SYGVKD. J was trimmed by 8 bases and V by 6 bases; bases with no gene match: 7. CDR3 nucleotides: TGTGCCATCAGCCCGGGACAGGGGTTCGATGAGCAGTTCTTC. As protein: CAISPGQGFDEQFF.

This clonotype was seen a few times. This chain joins TRBV6-2 or TRBV6-3 and TRBJ1-1; no definite D call. The CDR3 spans 16 residues. V gave up 2 bases and J gave up 6 bases, with 19 bases separating them. Germline CDR1 reads MNHEY; CDR2 reads SVGEGT. CDR3 in DNA: TGTGCCAGCAGTTACGATCAGATGAGAATGAGCGCTGAAGCTTTCTTT. It specifies CASSYDQMRMSAEAFF.

This clonotype was detected many times. The V and J genes are TRBV2 and TRBJ1-1, with D possibly TRBD1 on 6 matching bases. Germline V gene data show CDR1 as SNHLY and CDR2 as FYNNEI. CDR3 length: 14 amino acids. V shed 3 bases and J shed 11 bases, with 19 bases lying between them. Here the CDR3 reads CASSEARGKLGAFF. The CDR3 nucleotides read TGTGCCAGCAGTGAGGCCAGGGGAAAACTGGGCGCTTTCTTT. The full variable domain, rest sourced from reference TRBV2 and TRBJ1-1, is EPEVTQTPSHQVTQMGQEVILRCVPISNHLYFYWYRQILGQKVEFLVSFYNNEISEKSEIFDDQFSVERPDGSNFTLKIRSTKLEDSAMYFCASSEARGKLGAFFGQGTRLTVV.

By frequency in the sample, this clonotype is medium-sized. This chain uses TRBV25-1 with TRBJ2-3; TRBD1 or TRBD2 may be the D gene (5 bases each). CDR1 and CDR2 from the germline V gene are MGHDK and SYGVNS. The CDR3 extends over 16 amino acids. Trimming shortened V by 7 bases and J by 0 bases, and 17 bases separated the two germline ends. The CDR3 loop is CASIWVREPSTDTQYF. Here the CDR3 DNA reads TGTGCCAGCATTTGGGTCAGGGAGCCTAGCACAGATACGCAGTATTTT. The variable domain in full, with the rest retrieved from reference TRBV25-1 and TRBJ2-3, is EADIYQTPRYLVIGTGKKITLECSQTMGHDKMYWYQQDPGMELHLIHYSYGVNSTEKGDLSSESTVSRIRTEHFPLTLESARPSHTSQYLCASIWVREPSTDTQYFGPGTRLTVL.

The chain links TRBV7-9 to TRBJ2-2; D unclear. V was cut by 2 bases and J by 2 bases, with 12 bases left in between. This CDR3 is built from 16 residues. Looked up from germline, CDR1 is SEHNR and CDR2 is FQNEAQ (reference sequence). For the CDR3, the DNA is TGTGCCAGCAGCTTACCCGAGACTCATAACACCGGGGAGCTGTTTTTT. Its protein is CASSLPETHNTGELFF. The variable domain in full, with the rest retrieved from reference TRBV7-9 and TRBJ2-2, is DTGVSQNPRHKITKRGQNVTFRCDPISEHNRLYWYRQTLGQGPEFLTYFQNEAQLEKSRLLSDRFSAERPKGSFSTLEIQRTEQGDSAMYLCASSLPETHNTGELFFGEGSRLTVL.

J is TRBJ2-3 and V is TRBV20-1, with 11 bases fitting TRBD2. The CDR3 runs to 18 residues. The V gene end was trimmed by 6 bases and the J gene end by 1 base; junction bases not matched to a gene: 15. Germline loops: CDR1 DFQATT, CDR2 SNEGSKA (reference sequence). CDR3 nucleotide sequence: TGCAGTGCCAGCAGCCGTATCACTAGCGGGAGACGCACAGATACGCAGTATTTT. It specifies CSASSRITSGRRTDTQYF.

Concerning this clonotype: Just one base apart from a much larger clone, this may be a read error. The CDR3 does not close with the conserved phenylalanine or tryptophan, likely indicating a read error. The gene calls are TRBV5-1 and TRBJ1-1; D call uncertain. CDR3 length equals 12 residues. The V and J ends lost 0 bases and 5 bases respectively, with 5 bases between them. Germline V gene lookup returns CDR1 SGHRS and CDR2 YFSETQ. The CDR3 DNA is TGCGCCAGCAGCTTGGGATGGACTGAAGCTTTCCTT. Amino acids: CASSLGWTEAFL.

The chain links TRBV7-8 to TRBJ1-2, with 10 bases fitting TRBD1. Germline-derived CDR1 and CDR2 are SGHVS and FQNEAQ. CDR3 length: 17 residues. V shed 2 bases and J 2 bases; nucleotides not matched to a gene: 8. CDR3 in DNA: TGTGCCAGCAGCTTACTGGGGACAGGGGTTACCAACTATGGCTACACCTTC. Amino acids: CASSLLGTGVTNYGYTF.

This clonotype was counted a single time. The rearrangement links TRBV25-1 to TRBJ2-3, with 16 nucleotides matching TRBD2. This CDR3 has 21 residues. The J segment lost 5 bases and the V segment lost 5 bases, leaving 19 bases of the junction unmatched. The germline gives CDR1 MGHDK, CDR2 SYGVNS. CDR3 bases: TGTGCCAGCAGTTACCAGGCACCGGGACTAGCGGGAGGGCGGGCTGGAGATACGCAGTATTTT. Translated: CASSYQAPGLAGGRAGDTQYF.

This clonotype was observed at least ten times. This chain joins TRBV15 and TRBJ2-5; perhaps TRBD1 as D (6 bases). This CDR3 spans 16 amino acids. Trimming removed 3 bases at V and 2 bases at J, with 16 bases between. Germline lookup yields CDR1 LNHNV and CDR2 YYDKDF (reference sequence). CDR3: CATSREPPGQQETQYF. CDR3 nucleotide sequence: TGTGCCACCAGCAGGGAGCCCCCGGGACAACAAGAGACCCAGTACTTC.

This clonotype was seen only a few times. The chain employs TRBV6-5 and TRBJ2-2; TRBD2 is a possible D gene (5 bases). The CDR3 totals 14 residues. In germline, CDR1 is MNHEY, CDR2 SVGAGI. The ends were cut back, 0 bases at V and 6 bases at J, with 8 bases in the middle. CDR3 residues: CASSYSPGSGELFF. DNA for the CDR3: TGTGCCAGCAGTTACTCGCCGGGGTCCGGGGAGCTGTTTTTT.

The chain has TRBV11-1 and TRBJ2-7; D gene unclear. V was shortened by 5 bases and J by 0 bases, with 11 bases between the two germline ends. Germline CDR1 and CDR2: SGHAT and FQDESV (reference sequence). The CDR3 is 14 amino acids. Written as DNA, the CDR3 is TGTGCCAGCAGCGTCGGACGGCTCTCCTACGAGCAGTACTTC. This encodes CASSVGRLSYEQYF.

This clonotype was counted ten times or more. This sequence joins TRBV29-1 and TRBJ2-2; D might be TRBD1 (6 bases). This CDR3 has 12 amino acids. Trimming removed 6 bases at V and 4 bases at J, with 9 bases between. CDR1 and CDR2 from the germline V gene are SQVTM and ANQGSEA. CDR3 in DNA: TGCAGCGTGAGGACAGCCACCGGGGAGCTGTTTTTT. The encoded protein is CSVRTATGELFF.